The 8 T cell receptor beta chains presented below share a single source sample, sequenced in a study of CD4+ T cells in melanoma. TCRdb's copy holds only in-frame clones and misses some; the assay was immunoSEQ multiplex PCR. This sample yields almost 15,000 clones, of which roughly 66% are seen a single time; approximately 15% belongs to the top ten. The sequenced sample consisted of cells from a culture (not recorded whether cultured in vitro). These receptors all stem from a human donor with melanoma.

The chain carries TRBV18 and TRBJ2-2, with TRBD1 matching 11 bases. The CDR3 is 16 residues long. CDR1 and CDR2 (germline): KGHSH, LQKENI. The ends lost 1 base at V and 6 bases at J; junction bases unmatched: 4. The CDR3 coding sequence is TGTGCCAGCTCACCACAGCCGGGACAGGGGGCCGGGGAGCTGTTTTTT. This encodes CASSPQPGQGAGELFF.

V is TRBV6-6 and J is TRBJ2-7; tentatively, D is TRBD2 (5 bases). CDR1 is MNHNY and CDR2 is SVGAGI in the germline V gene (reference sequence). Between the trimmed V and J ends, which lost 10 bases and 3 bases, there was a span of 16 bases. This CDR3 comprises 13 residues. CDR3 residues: CATSYPGDYEQYF. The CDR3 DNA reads TGTGCCACTAGCTACCCCGGAGACTACGAGCAGTACTTC.

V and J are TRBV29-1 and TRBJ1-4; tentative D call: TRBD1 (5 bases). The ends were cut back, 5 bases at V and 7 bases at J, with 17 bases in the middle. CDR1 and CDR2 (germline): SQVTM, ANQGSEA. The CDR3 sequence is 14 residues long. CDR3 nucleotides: TGCAGCGTTAAGGAGGGGACTTTTACTGAAAAACTGTTTTTT. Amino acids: CSVKEGTFTEKLFF.

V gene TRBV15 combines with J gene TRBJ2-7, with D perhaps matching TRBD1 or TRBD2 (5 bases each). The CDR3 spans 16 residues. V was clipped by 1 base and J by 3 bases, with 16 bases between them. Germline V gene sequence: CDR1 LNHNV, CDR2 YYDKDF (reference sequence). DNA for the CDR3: TGTGCCACCAGCAGAGGAGGGGCCGAGGGTGTCTACGAGCAGTACTTC. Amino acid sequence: CATSRGGAEGVYEQYF.

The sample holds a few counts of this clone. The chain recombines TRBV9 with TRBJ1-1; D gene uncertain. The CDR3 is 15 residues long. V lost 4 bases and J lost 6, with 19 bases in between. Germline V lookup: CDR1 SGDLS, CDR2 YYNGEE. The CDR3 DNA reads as TGTGCCAGCAGCCACAAGGAGGGATTCTTGTCTGAAGCTTTCTTT. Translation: CASSHKEGFLSEAFF.

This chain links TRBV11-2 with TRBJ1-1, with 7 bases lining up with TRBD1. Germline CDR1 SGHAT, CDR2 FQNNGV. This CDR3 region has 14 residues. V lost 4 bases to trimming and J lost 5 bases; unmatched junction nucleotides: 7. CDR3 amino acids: CASSYRQGLTEAFF. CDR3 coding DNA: TGTGCCAGCAGCTACCGACAGGGTTTGACTGAAGCTTTCTTT.

The CDR3 coding sequence is TGTGCCAGCAGGATTACCAGGGGAAGCAATCAGCCCCAGCATTTT. Translation gives CASRITRGSNQPQHF. The V gene is TRBV6-4, the J gene TRBJ1-5; D is possibly TRBD1 (6 bases). CDR1 is MRHNA, CDR2 SNTAGT, per germline. CDR3 length: 15 residues. Trimming left V 6 bases short and J 1 base short, with 13 bases between.

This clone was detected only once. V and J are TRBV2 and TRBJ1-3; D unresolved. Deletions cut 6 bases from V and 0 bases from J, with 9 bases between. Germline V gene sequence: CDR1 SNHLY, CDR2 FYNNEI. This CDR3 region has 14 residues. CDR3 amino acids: CASSRALSGNTIYF. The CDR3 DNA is TGTGCCAGCAGCCGGGCCCTCTCTGGAAACACCATATATTTT.